The 26 T cell receptor beta chains below all came from one sample that was sequenced in a study of cytomegalovirus exposure and HLA in healthy donors. Primers for the PCR totalled 60 Vbeta and 13 Jbeta. Clones were sequenced by immunoSEQ multiplex PCR, and TCRdb holds only the in-frame ones, with some missing. The sample consists of over 70,000 clones, 80% of them appearing once. Sequenced material: PBMCs. These TCRs come from a woman in her forties or fifties in good health and CMV-seropositive.

V usage is TRBV5-5 and J usage is TRBJ1-1, with a tentative D call TRBD1 (6 bases). CDR1 is SGHKS and CDR2 is YYEKEE in the germline V gene (reference sequence). V lost 3 bases to trimming and J lost 3 bases, with 15 bases between them. The CDR3 loop spans 15 amino acids. The CDR3 nucleotides read TGTGCCAGCAGCTATCCGCCGGGGGGGCACACTGAAGCTTTCTTT. Protein sequence: CASSYPPGGHTEAFF. Full variable domain (outside the CDR3, taken from reference TRBV5-5 and TRBJ1-1): DAGVTQSPTHLIKTRGQQVTLRCSPISGHKSVSWYQQVLGQGPQFIFQYYEKEERGRGNFPDRFSARQFPNYSSELNVNALLLGDSALYLCASSYPPGGHTEAFFGQGTRLTVV.

V gene TRBV5-8 combines with J gene TRBJ2-1, with TRBD1 matching 9 bases. The CDR3 sequence is 17 residues long. J was trimmed by 6 bases and V by 4 bases; bases with no gene match: 14. Germline V gives CDR1 SGHTS, CDR2 YDEGEE. CDR3 loop: CASSPYNPGQGFNEQFF. The CDR3 DNA follows: TGTGCCAGCAGCCCGTATAACCCGGGACAGGGTTTCAATGAGCAGTTCTTC.

This rearrangement joins TRBV6-4 to TRBJ1-1; D is perhaps TRBD1 (5 bases). The CDR3 length is 14 residues. Germline V lookup: CDR1 MRHNA, CDR2 SNTAGT. For the CDR3, the DNA is TGTGCGGGATCAGGGCTTCGGTCTTACGCTGAAGCTTTCTTT. This sequence encodes CAGSGLRSYAEAFF.

A single count supports this clone. The chain recombines TRBV7-3 with TRBJ1-2; 9 bases line up with TRBD1. Trimming cost V 3 bases and J 5 bases; bases outside gene matches: 7. Germline V lookup: CDR1 SGHTA, CDR2 FQGTGA. The CDR3 spans 15 residues. DNA for the CDR3: TGTGCCAGCAGCTTGTCACCGGGACAGGGTTATGGCTACACCTTC. It encodes CASSLSPGQGYGYTF.

CDR3 protein: CASSLRGTINEKLFF. DNA of the CDR3: TGCGCCAGCAGCTTGCGAGGGACTATAAATGAAAAACTGTTTTTT. V gene TRBV5-1 combines with J gene TRBJ1-4, with D possibly matching TRBD1 (5 bases). The V end was cut by 1 base, the J end by 5 bases, with 12 bases between. This CDR3 is built from 15 residues. Germline V gene sequence: CDR1 SGHRS, CDR2 YFSETQ.

This rearrangement joins TRBV7-8 to TRBJ2-1; 9 bases align to TRBD2. This CDR3 comprises 16 residues. V dropped 4 bases and J dropped 0; count of bases not matched to a gene: 4. Germline assignment: CDR1 SGHVS and CDR2 FQNEAQ. CDR3 protein: CASSSLAGSSYNEQFF. The CDR3 region has the DNA TGTGCCAGCAGCTCGCTAGCGGGGAGCTCCTACAATGAGCAGTTCTTC. The full variable domain, completed using reference TRBV7-8 and TRBJ2-1, is GAGVSQSPRYKVAKRGQDVALRCDPISGHVSLFWYQQALGQGPEFLTYFQNEAQLDKSGLPSDRFFAERPEGSVSTLKIQRTQQEDSAVYLCASSSLAGSSYNEQFFGPGTRLTVL.

V gene TRBV9 combines with J gene TRBJ2-3, with D possibly matching TRBD1 (6 bases). The CDR3 extends over 17 amino acids. V was trimmed by 4 bases and J by 5 bases, leaving 23 bases between them. CDR1 SGDLS and CDR2 YYNGEE come from the germline V gene. The CDR3 here is CASSLGPGWRGGDTQYF. CDR3 sequence (DNA): TGTGCCAGCAGCCTGGGCCCAGGGTGGAGAGGGGGAGATACGCAGTATTTT. The full variable domain, in which reference TRBV9 and TRBJ2-3 provide the parts outside the CDR3, is DSGVTQTPKHLITATGQRVTLRCSPRSGDLSVYWYQQSLDQGLQFLIQYYNGEERAKGNILERFSAQQFPDLHSELNLSSLELGDSALYFCASSLGPGWRGGDTQYFGPGTRLTVL.

The chain carries TRBV6-5 and TRBJ1-1; D ambiguous. The CDR3 covers 13 residues. Germline CDR1 is MNHEY and CDR2 is SVGAGI. Trimming took off 4 bases at V and 2 bases at J, with 8 bases between the two ends. CDR3 DNA: TGTGCCAGCAGTTTAGAGAGAAACACTGAAGCTTTCTTT. It encodes CASSLERNTEAFF.

The CDR3 here is CASSLGRGAYEQYF. The DNA for the CDR3 is TGTGCCAGCAGCTTAGGCAGGGGGGCCTACGAGCAGTACTTC. V is TRBV13 and J is TRBJ2-7; a possible D gene is TRBD1 (7 bases). The CDR3 spans 14 residues. Deletions cut 0 bases from V and 2 bases from J, with 8 bases between. CDR1 and CDR2 from the germline V gene are PRHDT and FYEKMQ (reference sequence).

This clone was detected only a few times. The chain is built from TRBV9 and TRBJ2-3, with 12 bases aligning to TRBD2. The CDR3 is 18 residues long. V lost 3 bases to trimming and J lost 2 bases; unmatched junction nucleotides: 10. Germline V gives CDR1 SGDLS, CDR2 YYNGEE. CDR3 DNA sequence: TGTGCCAGCAGCGCGGGGTGGACTAGCGGGGACTTCACAGATACGCAGTATTTT. Translating gives CASSAGWTSGDFTDTQYF.

The chain is built from TRBV19 and TRBJ2-2; unclear D gene. CDR3 length: 13 residues. Trimming removed 1 base from V and 7 bases from J, with 7 bases in between. Germline CDR1 reads LNHDA; CDR2 reads SQIVND (reference sequence). The DNA for the CDR3 is TGTGCCAGTAGTATAGTCCCGGGCGGGGAGCTGTTTTTT. Protein product: CASSIVPGGELFF. Based on the CDR3 plus reference TRBV19 and TRBJ2-2, the full variable domain is DGGITQSPKYLFRKEGQNVTLSCEQNLNHDAMYWYRQDPGQGLRLIYYSQIVNDFQKGDIAEGYSVSREKKESFPLTVTSAQKNPTAFYLCASSIVPGGELFFGEGSRLTVL.

This chain connects TRBV6-4 to TRBJ2-3, with D unclear. V lost 5 bases to trimming and J lost 0 bases, with 3 bases between them. There are 12 residues in the CDR3. Germline V gives CDR1 MRHNA, CDR2 SNTAGT. The DNA of the CDR3 is TGTGCCAGCAGTCCTAGCACAGATACGCAGTATTTT. Protein: CASSPSTDTQYF.

This sequence joins TRBV7-9 and TRBJ1-6; 7 bases fit TRBD1. The CDR3 runs 14 residues. The germline V gene has CDR1 SEHNR and CDR2 FQNEAQ (reference sequence). The trim removed 7 bases at V and 7 bases at J, leaving 7 bases unmatched. CDR3 DNA: TGTGCCAGCAACCGGGAAGGGGGCAATTCACCCCTCCACTTT. Translation: CASNREGGNSPLHF.

This clone was detected only once. The chain combines TRBV6-5 with TRBJ1-2; possible D gene TRBD1, 6 bases. V lost 4 bases, J lost 6 bases, and 6 bases lay in between. Germline V gives CDR1 MNHEY, CDR2 SVGAGI. This CDR3 has 11 amino acids. The CDR3 nucleotides read TGTGCCAGCAGTTCAGGGGATGGCTACACCTTC. It is translated as CASSSGDGYTF.

The chain joins TRBV4-1 to TRBJ1-5, with 8 bases aligning to TRBD1. Germline assignment: CDR1 MGHRA and CDR2 YSYEKL. V gave up 4 bases and J gave up 0 bases; unmatched junction bases: 11. The CDR3 contains 18 residues. CDR3 in amino acids: CASSLTLPGGYSNQPQHF. As DNA, the CDR3 is TGCGCCAGCAGCCTGACATTGCCAGGGGGCTATAGCAATCAGCCCCAGCATTTT.

The chain carries TRBV4-2 and TRBJ2-1, with 10 bases fitting TRBD2. The CDR3 is 16 amino acids. Trimming removed 1 base from V and 6 bases from J; junction bases left unmatched: 6. The germline gives CDR1 LGHNA, CDR2 YNFKEQ. The chain's CDR3 is CASSQGLAGAVNEQFF. Written as DNA, the CDR3 is TGTGCCAGCAGCCAAGGACTAGCGGGCGCCGTCAATGAGCAGTTCTTC.

This clone was seen a few times. J is TRBJ1-6 and V is TRBV19; 7 positions agree with TRBD1. Germline lookup yields CDR1 LNHDA and CDR2 SQIVND (reference sequence). The CDR3 has 15 residues. After removal of 5 bases from V and 10 bases from J, the junction contained 11 bases not matched to a gene. CDR3 protein: CASSPWTGPQSPLHF. The CDR3 DNA reads as TGTGCCAGTAGTCCCTGGACAGGACCCCAATCACCCCTCCACTTT.

In this sample, this clone turned up a few times. This chain joins TRBV2 and TRBJ2-2; 10 nucleotides match TRBD2. The CDR3 totals 15 residues. Losses at the gene ends were 4 bases for V and 5 bases for J; bases not matched to a gene: 4. From germline, CDR1 is SNHLY and CDR2 FYNNEI. CDR3 coding DNA: TGTGCCAGCAGTGCCATAGCGGGGGGAACCGGGGAGCTGTTTTTT. It yields the protein CASSAIAGGTGELFF. Full variable domain (missing parts from reference TRBV2 and TRBJ2-2): EPEVTQTPSHQVTQMGQEVILRCVPISNHLYFYWYRQILGQKVEFLVSFYNNEISEKSEIFDDQFSVERPDGSNFTLKIRSTKLEDSAMYFCASSAIAGGTGELFFGEGSRLTVL.

V is TRBV6-1 and J is TRBJ1-5, with D possibly being TRBD1 (5 bases). Germline loops: CDR1 MNHNS, CDR2 SASEGT. This CDR3 is 15 amino acids long. The germline V and J ends were trimmed by 7 bases and 6 bases, with 19 bases remaining between them. CDR3 sequence: CASMNLQGIGQPQHF. As DNA, the CDR3 is TGTGCCAGCATGAACCTTCAGGGAATTGGTCAGCCCCAGCATTTT.

The chain recombines TRBV7-3 with TRBJ2-1, with TRBD2 identical over 9 bases. Germline-derived CDR1 and CDR2 are SGHTA and FQGTGA. With V trimmed by 0 bases and J by 9 bases, 12 bases remained unmatched. This CDR3 contains 17 residues. CDR3 region: CASSLTVAGGGAGEQFF. CDR3 nucleotide sequence: TGTGCCAGCAGCTTAACTGTAGCTGGCGGGGGGGCTGGTGAGCAGTTCTTC.

There are a few counts of this clone. CDR3 residues: CASSLVANTGELFF. CDR3 DNA sequence: TGCGCCAGCAGCTTGGTAGCGAACACCGGGGAGCTGTTTTTT. The J gene is TRBJ2-2, the V gene TRBV5-1; D call uncertain. The CDR3 extends over 14 amino acids. The germline CDR1 and CDR2 sequences are SGHRS and YFSETQ. With 0 bases removed from V and 0 bases from J, the gap between germline ends came to 3 bases.

This clone was seen just once. The chain recombines TRBV25-1 with TRBJ1-2; no firm D call. The CDR3 length is 15 residues. With 1 base removed from V and 4 bases from J, the gap between germline ends came to 13 bases. Per germline, CDR1 MGHDK and CDR2 SYGVNS. CDR3 sequence (DNA): TGTGCCAGCAGTGAATCGGTGTCGTTGTCCTATGGCTACACCTTC. Its protein product is CASSESVSLSYGYTF.

Worth noting for this clone: One junction end does not reproduce the germline sequence, and a read error may be involved. This rearrangement joins TRBV11-2 to TRBJ1-1; 8 bases are a match to TRBD1. The germline CDR1 and CDR2 sequences are SGHAT and FQNNGV. The CDR3 length is 13 residues. This CDR3 reads CASTLGTGFEAFF. The CDR3 DNA reads TGTGCCAGCACCTTAGGGACAGGTTTTGAAGCTTTCTTT.

The V call is TRBV18, the J call TRBJ2-3; 8 nucleotides align to TRBD1. The CDR3 extends over 16 amino acids. J lost 2 bases, V lost 1 base, and 5 bases had no gene match. Germline values: CDR1 KGHSH, CDR2 LQKENI. In nucleotides, the CDR3 is TGTGCCAGCTCACCACTACAGGGGGGTCCCACAGATACGCAGTATTTT. This translates into CASSPLQGGPTDTQYF.

The rearrangement links TRBV30 to TRBJ1-1; D uncertain. V was shortened by 3 bases and J by 4 bases, with 24 bases between the two germline ends. The CDR3 runs 17 residues. Per germline, CDR1 GTSNPN and CDR2 SVGIG (reference sequence). CDR3 residues: CAWRKAFFRAEGTEAFF. For the CDR3, the DNA is TGTGCCTGGAGGAAAGCTTTCTTCCGGGCCGAGGGCACTGAAGCTTTCTTT.

There are a few counts of this clone. V usage is TRBV18 and J usage is TRBJ1-1; 7 bases agree with TRBD1. CDR3 length equals 16 residues. V lost 2 bases to trimming and J lost 0 bases; unmatched junction nucleotides: 6. Per germline, CDR1 KGHSH and CDR2 LQKENI. CDR3 sequence: CASSPSTGDLNTEAFF. The CDR3 nucleotides read TGTGCCAGCTCACCATCAACAGGGGACCTGAACACTGAAGCTTTCTTT.